The 13 T cell receptor beta chains reported below all come from one sample, sequenced in a study of beta chain features in type 1 diabetes. Every isolated RNA sample was fully reverse transcribed, so sequencing captured expressed TCRB transcripts. Assay used: immunoSEQ multiplex PCR; TCRdb lists only in-frame clones, some missing. The table lists roughly 140,000 clones, 8.1% of them singletons, with 0.55% to 0.65% in the top ten. The sequencing input was central memory CD4+ T cells from blood. These TCRs come from a man between 18 and 29 years old in good health.

This clone appeared a few times. V gene TRBV7-3 combines with J gene TRBJ2-2; the match to TRBD2 covers 11 bases. This CDR3 region has 16 residues. Per germline, CDR1 SGHTA and CDR2 FQGTGA. With 3 bases clipped from V and 2 bases from J, the junction kept 2 bases outside the gene matches. The CDR3 spells CASSLRLAGNTGELFF. In nucleotides, the CDR3 is TGTGCCAGCAGCTTGCGACTAGCGGGAAACACCGGGGAGCTGTTTTTT.

This clone appeared a few times. The chain employs TRBV7-2 and TRBJ1-2; TRBD1 aligns across 8 bases. V shed 6 bases and J 8 bases; nucleotides not matched to a gene: 11. From germline, CDR1 is SGHTA and CDR2 FQGNSA. This CDR3 region has 14 residues. CDR3 amino acids: CASSSDRGSEGYTF. The CDR3 nucleotides read TGTGCCAGCAGTTCAGACAGGGGTTCGGAGGGCTACACCTTC.

This clone was seen a few times. The chain links TRBV5-1 to TRBJ2-3, with TRBD2 identical over 12 bases. Trimming removed 4 bases from V and 2 bases from J; junction bases left unmatched: 5. Germline-derived CDR1 and CDR2 are SGHRS and YFSETQ. CDR3 size: 16 residues. The CDR3 DNA reads as TGCGCCAGCAGCCCGGGACTAGCGGGCATCACAGATACGCAGTATTTT. Amino acids: CASSPGLAGITDTQYF. Full variable domain (missing parts from reference TRBV5-1 and TRBJ2-3): KAGVTQTPRYLIKTRGQQVTLSCSPISGHRSVSWYQQTPGQGLQFLFEYFSETQRNKGNFPGRFSGRQFSNSRSEMNVSTLELGDSALYLCASSPGLAGITDTQYFGPGTRLTVL.

This clone occurred a few times. V is TRBV30 and J is TRBJ2-3, with TRBD2 as a possible D gene (6 bases). Trimming removed 3 bases from V and 3 bases from J, with 13 bases in between. The CDR3 has 14 amino acids. Germline CDR1 reads GTSNPN; CDR2 reads SVGIG (reference sequence). The CDR3 sequence is CAWRREAGTDTQYF. The DNA for the CDR3 is TGTGCCTGGAGGAGGGAGGCAGGAACAGATACGCAGTATTTT.

This clone was counted at least ten times. This chain links TRBV13 with TRBJ2-1, with TRBD2 matching over 12 bases. Germline lookup yields CDR1 PRHDT and CDR2 FYEKMQ (reference sequence). After removal of 4 bases from V and 8 bases from J, the junction contained 12 bases not matched to a gene. This CDR3 spans 17 amino acids. CDR3 in DNA: TGTGCCAGCAGCTCCCGACGGCTAGCGGGGGGGAGGGATGAGCAGTTCTTC. As protein: CASSSRRLAGGRDEQFF.

This clone was seen at least ten times. The V call is TRBV4-2, the J call TRBJ1-2; TRBD1 might be the D (6 bases). V was shortened by 4 bases and J by 1 base, with 10 bases between the two germline ends. The germline gives CDR1 LGHNA, CDR2 YNFKEQ. The CDR3 spans 14 residues. Here the CDR3 DNA reads TGTGCCAGCAGCCTTAACAGGGTTAACTATGGCTACACCTTC. Translating it yields CASSLNRVNYGYTF.

In this sample, this clone turned up many times. V usage is TRBV27 and J usage is TRBJ1-1, with a weak D call TRBD1 (5 bases). The CDR3 is made up of 10 amino acids. Germline V lookup: CDR1 MNHEY, CDR2 SMNVEV (reference sequence). V was pared by 2 bases and J by 10 bases, with 5 bases between. CDR3 sequence: CASSLQGAFF. The CDR3 coding sequence is TGTGCCAGCAGTTTACAGGGAGCTTTCTTT.

The rearrangement joins TRBV19 to TRBJ1-2; TRBD1 is a possible D gene (6 bases). V was cut by 4 bases and J by 4 bases, with 13 bases left in between. The germline CDR1 and CDR2 sequences are LNHDA and SQIVND (reference sequence). The CDR3 is 14 residues long. CDR3 region: CASSSRQEFYGYTF. The CDR3 region has the DNA TGTGCCAGTAGTAGCCGACAGGAATTCTATGGCTACACCTTC.

This clone was counted between two and nine times. The rearrangement uses TRBV27 and TRBJ2-1; TRBD1 agrees at 7 bases. Losses at the gene ends were 3 bases for V and 8 bases for J; bases not matched to a gene: 7. The CDR3 covers 14 residues. Germline V gives CDR1 MNHEY, CDR2 SMNVEV (reference sequence). CDR3 coding DNA: TGTGCCAGCAGTTTTATCACCGACAGGGATGAGCAGTTCTTC. Protein product: CASSFITDRDEQFF.

This clone has a handful of counts. The V gene is TRBV2, the J gene TRBJ1-3; unclear D gene. Trimming removed 7 bases at V and 0 bases at J, with 7 bases between. Germline lookup yields CDR1 SNHLY and CDR2 FYNNEI. The length of the CDR3 is 13 residues. CDR3 DNA sequence: TGTGCCAGCAACGACATCTCTGGAAACACCATATATTTT. Encoded protein: CASNDISGNTIYF.

This clone occurred many times. This rearrangement joins TRBV11-1 to TRBJ2-7; D possibly corresponds to TRBD2 (5 bases). The V gene's germline CDR1 is SGHAT and CDR2 FQDESV (reference sequence). This CDR3 spans 13 amino acids. Trimming took off 3 bases at V and 1 base at J, with 7 bases between the two ends. CDR3 amino acids: CASSFRESYEQYF. The DNA of the CDR3 is TGTGCCAGCAGCTTCCGGGAATCCTACGAGCAGTACTTC.

V usage is TRBV12-5 and J usage is TRBJ2-3; D is undetermined. In germline, CDR1 is LGHNT, CDR2 FRNRAP. The CDR3 spans 13 residues. The V end was cut by 7 bases, the J end by 1 base, with 9 bases between. CDR3 sequence reads: CASARSGTDTQYF. As DNA, the CDR3 is TGTGCTAGTGCCCGATCAGGCACAGATACGCAGTATTTT.

The sample holds a few counts of this clone. The chain joins TRBV6-6 to TRBJ1-5; 9 nucleotides line up with TRBD1. After removal of 4 bases from V and 6 bases from J, the junction contained 10 bases not matched to a gene. The germline gives CDR1 MNHNY, CDR2 SVGAGI (reference sequence). The CDR3 totals 16 residues. CDR3 coding DNA: TGTGCCAGCAGTTCCCTACAGGGGGCTAGGGGTCAGCCCCAGCATTTT. Its translation is CASSSLQGARGQPQHF.